Each of the 16 T cell receptor beta chains below was sequenced from the same sample in a study of CD8 T cells in Susac syndrome. Random hexamers were used to reverse transcribe an amount of about 0.45 to 1 ug RNA. TCRdb reprocessed the immunoSEQ multiplex PCR reads with MiXCR, giving one entry per CDR3 protein. The sample shows 180,000 or so distinct CDR3 sequences, approximately 94% of them seen only once. Sequencing used CD4+ T cells from PBMCs. These receptors came from a human donor in good health.

This chain connects TRBV20-1 to TRBJ1-1; possible D gene TRBD1, 5 bases. There are 13 residues in the CDR3. Germline lookup yields CDR1 DFQATT and CDR2 SNEGSKA (reference sequence). V was cut by 6 bases and J by 3 bases, with 14 bases left in between. Here the CDR3 reads CSAEGNSDTEAFF. The DNA for the CDR3 is TGCAGTGCCGAGGGGAATTCGGACACTGAAGCTTTCTTT.

The rearrangement joins TRBV30 to TRBJ2-1, with D perhaps matching TRBD2 (5 bases). Trimming removed 4 bases from V and 0 bases from J, with 10 bases in between. CDR1 and CDR2 from the germline V gene are GTSNPN and SVGIG (reference sequence). The CDR3 is 14 amino acids. The CDR3, as DNA: TGTGCCTGGACGCGGAGGAGCTCCTACAATGAGCAGTTCTTC. Translation gives CAWTRRSSYNEQFF.

The rearrangement links TRBV27 to TRBJ2-5, with D unclear. V lost 4 bases and J 9 bases, leaving 18 bases between the germline ends. Germline lookup yields CDR1 MNHEY and CDR2 SMNVEV (reference sequence). The CDR3 runs to 14 residues. CDR3 bases: TGTGCCAGCAGTTCCTTAACCGGATCCCGGGCCCAGTACTTC. Translation: CASSSLTGSRAQYF.

The chain has TRBV27 and TRBJ2-3, with D maybe TRBD2 (8 bases). In germline, CDR1 is MNHEY, CDR2 SMNVEV (reference sequence). V dropped 6 bases and J dropped 5 bases, with 24 bases sitting between them. This CDR3 has 17 amino acids. CDR3 sequence: CASSFLFSGTEGDTQYF. In DNA form, the CDR3 reads TGTGCCAGCAGCTTCCTTTTTAGCGGGACAGAGGGAGATACGCAGTATTTT.

The chain employs TRBV25-1 and TRBJ1-2; TRBD1 aligns across 8 bases. V was clipped by 4 bases and J by 4 bases; unmatched bases: 5. The CDR3 totals 14 residues. Germline V gene data show CDR1 as MGHDK and CDR2 as SYGVNS. CDR3 residues: CASSAGQDIYGYTF. The CDR3 nucleotides read TGTGCCAGCAGTGCGGGACAGGACATCTATGGCTACACCTTC.

The chain carries TRBV6-5 and TRBJ2-7, with 7 bases aligning to TRBD1. Germline V gene lookup returns CDR1 MNHEY and CDR2 SVGAGI. CDR3 size: 14 residues. V shed 6 bases and J 3 bases; nucleotides not matched to a gene: 8. The CDR3 loop is CASRPGTANYEQYF. In DNA form, the CDR3 reads TGTGCCAGCAGGCCCGGGACAGCAAACTACGAGCAGTACTTC.

The chain employs TRBV29-1 and TRBJ2-7, with 13 bases that match TRBD2. After removal of 4 bases from V and 7 bases from J, the junction contained 7 bases not matched to a gene. CDR1 and CDR2 from the germline V gene are SQVTM and ANQGSEA. This CDR3 contains 14 residues. CDR3 loop: CSVGRTSGSGEQYF. CDR3 nucleotide sequence: TGCAGCGTTGGCAGGACTAGCGGGAGTGGGGAGCAGTACTTC.

CDR3 sequence (DNA): TGTGCCTGGAGTCGGCTAGCGGGAGCCTACGAGCAGTACTTC. This gives the protein CAWSRLAGAYEQYF. The V gene is TRBV30, the J gene TRBJ2-7; 10 bases match TRBD2. There are 14 residues in the CDR3. Germline V gene lookup returns CDR1 GTSNPN and CDR2 SVGIG (reference sequence). The V gene end was trimmed by 2 bases and the J gene end by 2 bases; junction bases not matched to a gene: 3.

This chain joins TRBV20-1 and TRBJ2-1; TRBD2 agrees at 13 bases. Germline lookup yields CDR1 DFQATT and CDR2 SNEGSKA (reference sequence). V lost 5 bases to trimming and J lost 6 bases; unmatched junction nucleotides: 13. The CDR3 consists of 17 residues. CDR3 residues: CSARLAGGRRRGNEQFF. In nucleotides, the CDR3 is TGCAGTGCTCGACTAGCGGGAGGTCGCCGGCGGGGCAATGAGCAGTTCTTC.

This chain joins TRBV5-4 and TRBJ2-1, with D perhaps given as TRBD1 or TRBD2 (5 bases each). CDR1 and CDR2 (germline): SGHNT, YYREEE (reference sequence). The V and J ends lost 3 bases and 6 bases respectively, with 16 bases between them. The CDR3 is made up of 15 amino acids. The CDR3 DNA reads TGTGCCAGCAGCTATGGGACGCACCCCTCCAATGAGCAGTTCTTC. Translation gives CASSYGTHPSNEQFF.

The chain couples TRBV19 to TRBJ2-1, with D unclear. The CDR3 sequence is 12 residues long. Trimming removed 6 bases at V and 10 bases at J, with 13 bases between. Germline-derived CDR1 and CDR2 are LNHDA and SQIVND (reference sequence). The CDR3 region has the DNA TGTGCCAGTAGGTATCAGGACGGGGAGCAGTTCTTC. Amino acids: CASRYQDGEQFF.

The chain has TRBV28 and TRBJ1-1; D not resolved. CDR3 length equals 16 residues. Trimming shortened V by 4 bases and J by 5 bases, and 20 bases separated the two germline ends. The germline CDR1 and CDR2 sequences are MDHEN and SYDVKM. The CDR3 here is CASSSRTVKSGTEAFF. The CDR3 DNA is TGTGCCAGCAGTTCTAGGACGGTTAAATCGGGAACTGAAGCTTTCTTT. The variable domain in full, completed from reference TRBV28 and TRBJ1-1, reads DVKVTQSSRYLVKRTGEKVFLECVQDMDHENMFWYRQDPGLGLRLIYFSYDVKMKEKGDIPEGYSVSREKKERFSLILESASTNQTSMYLCASSSRTVKSGTEAFFGQGTRLTVV.

V usage is TRBV29-1 and J usage is TRBJ2-5, with 7 bases that match TRBD1. Trimming removed 3 bases from V and 5 bases from J; junction bases left unmatched: 12. CDR3 length equals 15 residues. Germline lookup yields CDR1 SQVTM and CDR2 ANQGSEA. In DNA form, the CDR3 reads TGCAGCGTTGAGCCCACAGGGGAGTTTGGGGAGACCCAGTACTTC. Encoded protein: CSVEPTGEFGETQYF.

CDR3 coding DNA: TGCAGTGCCTCTGTAGTAGCGGGAGGCCTAGCCAAAAACATTCAGTACTTC. Protein product: CSASVVAGGLAKNIQYF. V and J are TRBV20-1 and TRBJ2-4; 10 bases map to TRBD2. Germline V CDR1 and CDR2: DFQATT, SNEGSKA (reference sequence). The CDR3 is 17 amino acids. The J segment lost 0 bases and the V segment lost 6 bases, leaving 11 bases of the junction unmatched.

This clonotype has a handful of counts. The V gene is TRBV20-1, the J gene TRBJ2-7; D is possibly TRBD2 (6 bases). Trimming shortened V by 5 bases and J by 7 bases, and 18 bases separated the two germline ends. Germline lookup yields CDR1 DFQATT and CDR2 SNEGSKA (reference sequence). This CDR3 has 13 residues. CDR3 protein: CSALPKRALEQYF. CDR3 nucleotides: TGCAGTGCTCTACCAAAGCGGGCGCTGGAGCAGTACTTC.

The chain employs TRBV7-3 and TRBJ2-3; perhaps TRBD2 as D (6 bases). This CDR3 spans 14 amino acids. V was shortened by 5 bases and J by 6 bases, with 15 bases between the two germline ends. The germline gives CDR1 SGHTA, CDR2 FQGTGA. CDR3 DNA sequence: TGTGCCAGCAGCCCGTCAAGACTAGTGGATACGCAGTATTTT. Encoded protein: CASSPSRLVDTQYF. The entire variable domain, with the rest obtained from reference TRBV7-3 and TRBJ2-3, is as follows: GAGVSQTPSNKVTEKGKYVELRCDPISGHTALYWYRQSLGQGPEFLIYFQGTGAADDSGLPNDRFFAVRPEGSVSTLKIQRTERGDSAVYLCASSPSRLVDTQYFGPGTRLTVL.